This TCR beta chain is drawn from a study of cytomegalovirus exposure and HLA in healthy donors. A few counts support this clone. The CDR3 contains 17 residues. V was pared by 0 bases and J by 1 base, with 8 bases of the junction left unmatched. Germline V gene lookup returns CDR1 SGDLS and CDR2 YYNGEE. Both 60 Vbeta primers and 13 Jbeta primers went into the PCR. The method was immunoSEQ multiplex PCR; TCRdb's version includes in-frame clones alone and lacks a portion of them. The top ten clones hold about 24% of a sample with some 80,000 clones, 10% of them seen once. Sequenced sample: PBMCs. The rearrangement uses TRBV9 and TRBJ1-1; TRBD1 agrees at 8 bases. The source is a man aged 55 to 69 in good health and CMV-seropositive. The CDR3 nucleotides are TGTGCCAGCAGCGTAGGGATTGGGACAGGATCGAACACTGAAGCTTTCTTT. It is translated as CASSVGIGTGSNTEAFF.